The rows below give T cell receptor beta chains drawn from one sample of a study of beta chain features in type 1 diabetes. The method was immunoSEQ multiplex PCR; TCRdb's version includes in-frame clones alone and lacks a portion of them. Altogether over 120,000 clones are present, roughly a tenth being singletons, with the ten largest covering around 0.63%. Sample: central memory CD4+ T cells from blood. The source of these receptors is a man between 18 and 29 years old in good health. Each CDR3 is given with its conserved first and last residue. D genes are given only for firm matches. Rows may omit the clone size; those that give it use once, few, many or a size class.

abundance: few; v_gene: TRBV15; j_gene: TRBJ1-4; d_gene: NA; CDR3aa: CATSRDRGAEKLFF; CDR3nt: TGTGCCACCAGCAGAGATCGGGGGGCCGAAAAACTGTTTTTT
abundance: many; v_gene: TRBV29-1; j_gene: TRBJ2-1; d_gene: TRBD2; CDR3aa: CSVERGGRNEQFF; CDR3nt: TGCAGCGTTGAGCGCGGGGGAAGGAATGAGCAGTTCTTC
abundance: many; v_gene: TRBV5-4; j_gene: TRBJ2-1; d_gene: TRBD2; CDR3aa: CASSSHIAGIYNEQFF; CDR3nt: TGTGCCAGCAGCTCACATATAGCGGGGATCTACAATGAGCAGTTCTTC
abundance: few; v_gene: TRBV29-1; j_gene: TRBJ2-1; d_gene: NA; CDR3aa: CSVVREAEQFF; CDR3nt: TGCAGCGTTGTCAGGGAGGCAGAGCAGTTCTTC
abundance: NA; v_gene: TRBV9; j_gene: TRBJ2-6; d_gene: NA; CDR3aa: CASSSRGTGANVLTF; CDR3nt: TGTGCCAGCAGCTCCAGGGGAACTGGGGCCAACGTCCTGACTTTC
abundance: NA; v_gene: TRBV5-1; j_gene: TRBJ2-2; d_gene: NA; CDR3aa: CASSCSGQSGELFF; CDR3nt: TGCGCCAGCAGCTGCTCAGGGCAGTCCGGGGAGCTGTTTTTT
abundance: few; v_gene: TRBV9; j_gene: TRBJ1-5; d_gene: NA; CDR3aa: CASSVDGSQPQHF; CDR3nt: TGTGCCAGCAGCGTAGACGGGAGTCAGCCCCAGCATTTT
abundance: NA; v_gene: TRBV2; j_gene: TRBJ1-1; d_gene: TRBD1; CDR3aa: CASSEASQGSPEAFF; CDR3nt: TGTGCCAGCAGTGAAGCGTCACAGGGGAGCCCTGAAGCTTTCTTT
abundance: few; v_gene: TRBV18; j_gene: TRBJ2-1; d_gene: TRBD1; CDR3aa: CASSPPRTGPNEQFF; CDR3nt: TGTGCCAGCTCACCCCCCAGGACAGGGCCGAATGAGCAGTTCTTC
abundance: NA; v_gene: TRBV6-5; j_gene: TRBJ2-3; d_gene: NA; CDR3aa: CASSRHRVTDTQYF; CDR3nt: TGTGCCAGCAGCAGACACAGGGTTACAGATACGCAGTATTTT
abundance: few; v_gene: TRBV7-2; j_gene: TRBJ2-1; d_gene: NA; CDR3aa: CASSLRGNNEQFF; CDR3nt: TGTGCCAGCAGCTTACGAGGTAACAATGAGCAGTTCTTC
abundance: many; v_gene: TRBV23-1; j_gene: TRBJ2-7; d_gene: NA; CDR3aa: CASSQSGDSLNYEQYF; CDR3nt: TGCGCCAGCAGTCAATCTGGGGACTCTCTAAACTACGAGCAGTACTTC
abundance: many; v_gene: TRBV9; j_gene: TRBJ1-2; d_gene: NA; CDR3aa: CASSGSAYYGYTF; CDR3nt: TGTGCCAGCAGCGGGAGTGCTTACTATGGCTACACCTTC
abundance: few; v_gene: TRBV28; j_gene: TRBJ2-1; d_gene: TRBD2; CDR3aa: CASSPRTSGYNEQFF; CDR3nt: TGTGCCAGCAGTCCTCGGACTAGCGGGTACAATGAGCAGTTCTTC
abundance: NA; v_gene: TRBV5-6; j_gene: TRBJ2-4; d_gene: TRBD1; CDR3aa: CASSAPGQIPKNIQYF; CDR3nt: TGTGCCAGCAGCGCCCCGGGACAGATCCCCAAAAACATTCAGTACTTC
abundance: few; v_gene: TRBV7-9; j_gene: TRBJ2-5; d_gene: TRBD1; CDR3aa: CASSPGQGATTQYF; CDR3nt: TGTGCCAGCAGCCCGGGACAGGGTGCGACCACCCAGTACTTC
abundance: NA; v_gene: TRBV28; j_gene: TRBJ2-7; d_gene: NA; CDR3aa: CASSFKDGQVYF; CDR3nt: TGTGCCAGCAGTTTTAAGGACGGACAAGTATACTTC
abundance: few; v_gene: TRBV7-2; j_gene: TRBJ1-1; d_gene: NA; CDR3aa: CASSPDSRNTEAFF; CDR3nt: TGTGCCAGCAGCCCCGACAGCCGGAACACTGAAGCTTTCTTT
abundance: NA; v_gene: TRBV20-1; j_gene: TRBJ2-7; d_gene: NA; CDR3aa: CSASRGYEQYF; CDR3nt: TGCAGTGCTAGCCGGGGCTACGAGCAGTACTTC
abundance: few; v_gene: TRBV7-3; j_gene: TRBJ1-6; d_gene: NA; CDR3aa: CASSLGLSGGRASPLHF; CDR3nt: TGTGCCAGCAGCTTAGGACTATCGGGAGGCAGGGCTTCACCCCTCCACTTT
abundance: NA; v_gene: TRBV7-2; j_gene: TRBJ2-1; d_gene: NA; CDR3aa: CASSLGQGGDEQFF; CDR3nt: TGTGCCAGCAGCTTAGGCCAGGGTGGGGATGAGCAGTTCTTC
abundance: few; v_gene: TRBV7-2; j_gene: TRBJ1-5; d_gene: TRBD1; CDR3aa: CASSLGGQGNQPQHF; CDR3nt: TGTGCCAGCAGCCTAGGAGGACAGGGGAATCAGCCCCAGCATTTT
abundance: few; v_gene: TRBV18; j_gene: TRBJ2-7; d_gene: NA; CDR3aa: CASSPGQSSYEQYF; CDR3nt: TGTGCCAGCTCACCTGGACAGAGCTCCTACGAGCAGTACTTC
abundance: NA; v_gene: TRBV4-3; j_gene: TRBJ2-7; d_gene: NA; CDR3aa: CASSQGGGGFTTYEQYF; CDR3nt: TGCGCCAGCAGCCAAGGAGGGGGGGGGTTCACCACCTACGAGCAGTACTTC
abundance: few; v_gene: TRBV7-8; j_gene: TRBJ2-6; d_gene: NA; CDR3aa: CASSVRGGGANVLTF; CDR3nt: TGTGCCAGCAGCGTGAGGGGAGGCGGGGCCAACGTCCTGACTTTC
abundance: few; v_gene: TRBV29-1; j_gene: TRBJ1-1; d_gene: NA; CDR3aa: CSVGKQGTVNTEAFF; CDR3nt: TGCAGCGTTGGAAAGCAGGGGACGGTGAACACTGAAGCTTTCTTT